This TCR beta chain is from a study of blood T cell repertoires in COVID-19. The CDR3 is made up of 16 amino acids. Germline V gene sequence: CDR1 SGHAT, CDR2 FQDESV (reference sequence). Deletions cut 5 bases from V and 0 bases from J, with 14 bases between. A Seattle source enrolled patients during active infection and followed them longitudinally. Sequencing used immunoSEQ multiplex PCR; TCRdb keeps in-frame clones, though not all of them. In the table there are fewer than 250,000 clones, nearly 95% of which are singletons. The source of this sequence is a man younger than 40 with COVID-19, enrolled during active disease. The specimen sequenced was peripheral blood. J is TRBJ2-1 and V is TRBV11-1; possibly TRBD2 for D (6 bases). CDR3 loop: CASSRPRGSSYNEQFF. Here the CDR3 DNA reads TGTGCCAGCAGCCGTCCTCGGGGGAGCTCCTACAATGAGCAGTTCTTC. The full variable domain, in which reference TRBV11-1 and TRBJ2-1 provide the parts outside the CDR3, is EAEVAQSPRYKITEKSQAVAFWCDPISGHATLYWYRQILGQGPELLVQFQDESVVDDSQLPKDRFSAERLKGVDSTLKIQPAELGDSAMYLCASSRPRGSSYNEQFFGPGTRLTVL.